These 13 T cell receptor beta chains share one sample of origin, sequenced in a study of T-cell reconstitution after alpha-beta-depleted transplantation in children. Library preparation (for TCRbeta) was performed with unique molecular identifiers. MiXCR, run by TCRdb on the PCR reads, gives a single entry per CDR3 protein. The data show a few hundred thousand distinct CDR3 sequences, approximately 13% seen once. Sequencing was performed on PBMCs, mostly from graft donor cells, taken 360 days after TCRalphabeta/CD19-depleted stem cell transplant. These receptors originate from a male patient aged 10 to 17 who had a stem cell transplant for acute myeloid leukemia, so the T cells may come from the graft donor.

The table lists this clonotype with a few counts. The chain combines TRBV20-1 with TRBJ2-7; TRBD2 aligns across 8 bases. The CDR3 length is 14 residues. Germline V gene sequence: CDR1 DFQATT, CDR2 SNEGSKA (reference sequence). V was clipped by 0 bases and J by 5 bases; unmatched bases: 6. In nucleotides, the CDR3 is TGCAGTGCTAGAGACGGGCGGGAGGTCAACGAGCAGTACTTC. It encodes CSARDGREVNEQYF.

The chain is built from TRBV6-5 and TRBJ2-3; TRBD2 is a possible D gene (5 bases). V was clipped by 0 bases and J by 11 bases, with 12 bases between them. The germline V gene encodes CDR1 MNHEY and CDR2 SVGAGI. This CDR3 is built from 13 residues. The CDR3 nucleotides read TGTGCCAGCAGTTACTCGGTTGGAGGAGGGCAGTATTTT. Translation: CASSYSVGGGQYF.

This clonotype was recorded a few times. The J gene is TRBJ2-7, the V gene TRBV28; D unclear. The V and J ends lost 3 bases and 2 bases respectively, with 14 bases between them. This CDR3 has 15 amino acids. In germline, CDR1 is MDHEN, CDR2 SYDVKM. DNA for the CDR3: TGTGCCAGCAGTTTTCGGACCTTTTTTGCCTACGAGCAGTACTTC. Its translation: CASSFRTFFAYEQYF.

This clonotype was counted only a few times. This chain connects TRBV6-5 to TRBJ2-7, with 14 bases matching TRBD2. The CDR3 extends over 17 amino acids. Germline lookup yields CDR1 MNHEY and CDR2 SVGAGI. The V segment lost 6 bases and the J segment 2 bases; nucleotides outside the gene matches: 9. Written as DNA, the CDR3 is TGTGCCAGCAGCCGGTCGGGACTAGCGGGAGTCCCCTACGAGCAGTACTTC. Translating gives CASSRSGLAGVPYEQYF.

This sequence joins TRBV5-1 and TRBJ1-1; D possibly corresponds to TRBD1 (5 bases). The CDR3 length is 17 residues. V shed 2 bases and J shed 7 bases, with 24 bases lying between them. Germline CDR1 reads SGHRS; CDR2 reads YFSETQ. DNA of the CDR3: TGCGCCAGCAGCTTAGACCCGTTTTTTGGGGGATCTCTTGAAGCTTTCTTT. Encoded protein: CASSLDPFFGGSLEAFF.

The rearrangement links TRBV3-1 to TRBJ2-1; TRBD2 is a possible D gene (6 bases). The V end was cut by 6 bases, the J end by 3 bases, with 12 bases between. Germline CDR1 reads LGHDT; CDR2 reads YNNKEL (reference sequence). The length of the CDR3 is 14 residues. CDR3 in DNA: TGTGCCAGCAGTCCTCGCGGGATCTACAATGAGCAGTTCTTC. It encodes CASSPRGIYNEQFF.

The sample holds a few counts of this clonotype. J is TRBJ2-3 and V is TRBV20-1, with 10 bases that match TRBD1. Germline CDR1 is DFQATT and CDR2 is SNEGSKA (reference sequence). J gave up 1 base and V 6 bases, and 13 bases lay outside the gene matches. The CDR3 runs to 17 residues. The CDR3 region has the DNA TGCAGTGCCGGGGGATGGGCCGGGACAGGGGGCACAGATACGCAGTATTTT. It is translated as CSAGGWAGTGGTDTQYF.

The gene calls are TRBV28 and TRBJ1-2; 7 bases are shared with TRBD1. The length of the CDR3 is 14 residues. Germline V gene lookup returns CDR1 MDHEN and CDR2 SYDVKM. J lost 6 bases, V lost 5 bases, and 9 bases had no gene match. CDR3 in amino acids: CASSERRQGDGYTF. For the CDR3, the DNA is TGTGCCAGCAGTGAGCGGCGACAGGGAGATGGCTACACCTTC.

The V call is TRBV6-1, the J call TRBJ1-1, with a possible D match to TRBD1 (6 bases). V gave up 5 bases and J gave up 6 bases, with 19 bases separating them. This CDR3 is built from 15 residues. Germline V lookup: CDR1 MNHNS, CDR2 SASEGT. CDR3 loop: CASSPQGFPSAEAFF. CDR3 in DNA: TGTGCCAGCAGTCCACAGGGTTTCCCTAGCGCTGAAGCTTTCTTT.

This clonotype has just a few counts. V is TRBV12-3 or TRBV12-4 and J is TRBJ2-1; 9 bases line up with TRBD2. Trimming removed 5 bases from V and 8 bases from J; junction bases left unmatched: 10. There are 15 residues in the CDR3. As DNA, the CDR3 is TGTGCCAGCAGTCTTAGCGGGAGAAATGTCTATGAGCAGTTCTTC. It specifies CASSLSGRNVYEQFF.

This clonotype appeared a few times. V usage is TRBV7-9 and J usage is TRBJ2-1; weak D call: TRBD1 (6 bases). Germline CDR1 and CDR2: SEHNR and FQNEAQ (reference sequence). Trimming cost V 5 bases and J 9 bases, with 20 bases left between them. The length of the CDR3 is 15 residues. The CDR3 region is CASSPRSGTKTEQFF. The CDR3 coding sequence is TGTGCCAGCAGCCCCCGATCCGGGACAAAGACTGAGCAGTTCTTC.

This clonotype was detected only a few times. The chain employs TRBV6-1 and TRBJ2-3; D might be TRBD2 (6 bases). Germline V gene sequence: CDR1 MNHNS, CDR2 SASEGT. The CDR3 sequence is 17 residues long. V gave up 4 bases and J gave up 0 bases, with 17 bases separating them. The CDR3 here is CASSGSPEGTSTDTQYF. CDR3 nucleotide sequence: TGTGCCAGCAGTGGTAGCCCTGAGGGGACTAGCACAGATACGCAGTATTTT.

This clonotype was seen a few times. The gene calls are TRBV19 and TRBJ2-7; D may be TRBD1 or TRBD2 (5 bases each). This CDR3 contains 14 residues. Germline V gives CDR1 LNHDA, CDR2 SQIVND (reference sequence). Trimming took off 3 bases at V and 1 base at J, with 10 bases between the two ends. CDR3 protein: CASSIWDRSYEQYF. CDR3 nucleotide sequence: TGTGCCAGTAGTATTTGGGACCGTTCCTACGAGCAGTACTTC.